The T cell receptor (beta chain) under discussion was sequenced for a study of cytomegalovirus exposure and HLA in healthy donors. Broader study findings: The study dropped some indistinguishable V segments, TRBV6-2 and TRBV6-3 among them. What a later analysis reportedly showed was that an Asian-associated ancestry cluster had fewer N-insertions than the approximately 700-donor mean.

The CDR3 has 16 amino acids. The germline V gene has CDR1 SGDLS and CDR2 YYNGEE. V was pared by 4 bases and J by 6 bases, with 12 bases of the junction left unmatched. Both 60 Vbeta primers and 13 Jbeta primers went into the PCR. The table came from immunoSEQ multiplex PCR; TCRdb's copy has only in-frame clones and leaves some out. The repertoire holds about 100,000 clones, about 86% seen once, with approximately 4% in the top ten. Remarks on this clone: Its antigen is undetermined.

This TCR was sampled from a woman aged 70-85 years in good health and CMV-seropositive. The specimen sequenced was PBMCs. The chain has TRBV9 and TRBJ2-2; TRBD2 matches 7 bases. The chain's CDR3 is CASSQDSGGFAGELFF. CDR3 in DNA: TGTGCCAGCAGCCAGGACTCCGGGGGGTTCGCCGGGGAGCTGTTTTTT.